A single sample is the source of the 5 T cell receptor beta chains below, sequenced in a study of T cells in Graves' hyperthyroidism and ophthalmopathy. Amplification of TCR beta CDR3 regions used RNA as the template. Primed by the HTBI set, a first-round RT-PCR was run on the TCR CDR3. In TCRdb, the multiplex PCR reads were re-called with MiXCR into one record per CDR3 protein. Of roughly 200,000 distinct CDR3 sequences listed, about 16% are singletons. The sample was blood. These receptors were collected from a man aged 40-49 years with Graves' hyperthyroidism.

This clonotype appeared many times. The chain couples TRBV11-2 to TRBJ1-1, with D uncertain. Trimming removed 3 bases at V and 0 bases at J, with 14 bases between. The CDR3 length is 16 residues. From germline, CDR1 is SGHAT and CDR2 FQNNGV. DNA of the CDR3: TGTGCCAGCAGCTTGGATGGGATAGGGCTGAACACTGAAGCTTTCTTT. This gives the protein CASSLDGIGLNTEAFF.

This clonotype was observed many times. The CDR3 region is CASSITGGAPYNEQFF. CDR3 nucleotide sequence: TGTGCCAGTAGTATAACGGGGGGGGCACCCTACAATGAGCAGTTCTTC. The chain uses TRBV19 and TRBJ2-1, with 8 bases aligning to TRBD2. The V and J ends lost 2 bases and 2 bases, in that order; junction bases with no gene match: 5. The CDR3 runs 16 residues. Germline V lookup: CDR1 LNHDA, CDR2 SQIVND (reference sequence).

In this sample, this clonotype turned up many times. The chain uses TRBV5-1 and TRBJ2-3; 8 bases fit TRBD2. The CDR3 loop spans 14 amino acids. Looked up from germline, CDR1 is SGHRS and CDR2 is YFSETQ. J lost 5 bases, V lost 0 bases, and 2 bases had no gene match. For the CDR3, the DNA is TGCGCCAGCAGCTTGGACGGGGGGGTAGATACGCAGTATTTT. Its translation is CASSLDGGVDTQYF.

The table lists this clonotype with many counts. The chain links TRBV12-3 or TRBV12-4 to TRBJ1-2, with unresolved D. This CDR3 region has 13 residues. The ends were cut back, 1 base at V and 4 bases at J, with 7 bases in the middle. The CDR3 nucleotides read TGTGCCAGCAGTTTAGGAGAGGTCTATGGCTACACCTTC. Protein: CASSLGEVYGYTF.

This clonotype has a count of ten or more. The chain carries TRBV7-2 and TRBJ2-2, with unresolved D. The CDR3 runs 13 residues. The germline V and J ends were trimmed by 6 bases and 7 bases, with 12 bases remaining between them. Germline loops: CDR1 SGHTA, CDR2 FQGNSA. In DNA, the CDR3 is TGTGCCAGCAGTTGGGGTGTCGGCGGGGAGCTGTTTTTT. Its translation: CASSWGVGGELFF.